A single sample gave rise to the 10 T cell receptor beta chains below, sequenced in a study of shared clonotypes between healthy human individuals. The data were produced by immunoSEQ multiplex PCR, yet TCRdb's version contains in-frame clones alone and is incomplete. The table lists some 2,000,000 clones, 85% to 95% of them singletons. CD45RO-negative, CCR7-positively selected cells formed the naive CD8 fraction, excluding terminally differentiated effector memory CD45RA+ cells. The source material was naive CD8+ T cells sorted from blood. Every receptor here comes from a man between 18 and 35 years old in good health.

CDR3 coding DNA: TGTGCCAGCAGTGCCTCCCCTAGCGGGAGCTCCTACGAGCAGTACTTC. Its translation: CASSASPSGSSYEQYF. The V gene is TRBV27, the J gene TRBJ2-7; TRBD2 matches 10 bases. Germline CDR1 reads MNHEY; CDR2 reads SMNVEV (reference sequence). V gave up 5 bases and J gave up 0 bases; unmatched junction bases: 7. The CDR3 has 16 amino acids.

V usage is TRBV6-1 and J usage is TRBJ1-2, with 9 bases aligning to TRBD1. Germline assignment: CDR1 MNHNS and CDR2 SASEGT. The CDR3 totals 16 residues. J lost 6 bases, V lost 4 bases, and 12 bases had no gene match. Here the CDR3 DNA reads TGTGCCAGCAGTGGAGCACGACAGGGGGAGAGAGATGGCTACACCTTC. It codes for CASSGARQGERDGYTF.

This clone was picked up one time. The J gene is TRBJ2-7, the V gene TRBV4-1; D not resolved. CDR1 MGHRA and CDR2 YSYEKL come from the germline V gene. The CDR3 consists of 14 residues. Trimming took 1 base from V and 2 from J, leaving 9 bases between them. This CDR3 reads CASSQGQQTYEQYF. In DNA, the CDR3 is TGCGCCAGCAGCCAAGGACAACAAACCTACGAGCAGTACTTC.

V usage is TRBV5-6 and J usage is TRBJ2-1; D is possibly TRBD1 (5 bases). V lost 0 bases and J lost 0, with 7 bases in between. This CDR3 spans 15 amino acids. CDR1 is SGHDT and CDR2 is YYEEEE in the germline V gene. The CDR3 DNA sequence: TGTGCCAGCAGCTTGGGGACACACTCCTACAATGAGCAGTTCTTC. Encoded protein: CASSLGTHSYNEQFF.

The chain combines TRBV9 with TRBJ1-2; no reliable D call. The CDR3 contains 16 residues. CDR1 and CDR2 from the germline V gene are SGDLS and YYNGEE. V lost 4 bases to trimming and J lost 3 bases, with 19 bases between them. The CDR3 reads CASSPIPGSLDYGYTF. The CDR3 nucleotides are TGTGCCAGCAGCCCGATCCCCGGCAGCTTGGACTATGGCTACACCTTC.

This clone was counted once. V and J are TRBV7-9 and TRBJ2-7; 9 bases match TRBD2. Germline trimming cut 3 bases from V and 3 bases from J; bases unmatched to any gene: 12. Germline values: CDR1 SEHNR, CDR2 FQNEAQ (reference sequence). This CDR3 comprises 17 residues. The CDR3 reads CASSFSGSSGNYYEQYF. The CDR3 region has the DNA TGTGCCAGCAGCTTCTCGGGTTCTAGCGGGAATTACTACGAGCAGTACTTC.

V is TRBV29-1 and J is TRBJ2-7, with D perhaps matching TRBD1 (6 bases). Trimming pared 6 bases from V and 0 bases from J, leaving 15 bases between. Germline V gene data show CDR1 as SQVTM and CDR2 as ANQGSEA. The CDR3 consists of 14 residues. The CDR3 region has the DNA TGCAGCGTGGAGAACCGGGACAACTCCTACGAGCAGTACTTC. Amino acids: CSVENRDNSYEQYF.

The chain links TRBV30 to TRBJ1-1, with a weak D call TRBD1 (5 bases). Germline lookup yields CDR1 GTSNPN and CDR2 SVGIG (reference sequence). Deletions cut 3 bases from V and 4 bases from J, with 9 bases between. CDR3 size: 12 residues. The DNA of the CDR3 is TGTGCCTGGAGCGAGGGACGCACTGAAGCTTTCTTT. Translation gives CAWSEGRTEAFF.

CDR3 sequence (DNA): TGCGCCAGCAGCCAAGTAGGAACAGGGCGAGAGACCCAGTACTTC. Its translation is CASSQVGTGRETQYF. The chain employs TRBV4-1 and TRBJ2-5; TRBD1 is a possible D gene (6 bases). Germline-derived CDR1 and CDR2 are MGHRA and YSYEKL. Trimming removed 1 base from V and 4 bases from J, with 13 bases in between. The CDR3 is 15 residues long.

This chain uses TRBV9 with TRBJ2-2; 9 bases align to TRBD2. The junction had 4 bases not matched to a gene; V was cut back by 3 bases and J by 1 base. CDR3 length equals 16 residues. CDR1 and CDR2 from the germline V gene are SGDLS and YYNGEE. The CDR3 spells CASSDGLALNTGELFF. Written as DNA, the CDR3 is TGTGCCAGCAGCGACGGACTAGCGCTGAACACCGGGGAGCTGTTTTTT.